This entry describes one TCR beta chain. Its antigen is not known. Trimming stripped 0 bases from V and 0 bases from J, with 12 bases between. The germline V gene encodes CDR1 MNHNS and CDR2 SASEGT. The CDR3 runs to 17 residues. Naive CD8 cells lacked CD45RO and underwent positive selection for CCR7, leaving out terminally differentiated effector memory CD45RA+ cells. This entry comes from a study of shared clonotypes between healthy human individuals. Study results and caveats: Sequencing of the sorted subsets was shown by rarefaction to be incomplete despite large depth.

On sorted subsets, replicate PCRs used about 0.2 ug DNA, or approximately 33,000 T cell genomes. Assay used: immunoSEQ multiplex PCR; TCRdb lists only in-frame clones, some missing. The sample gives some 2,100,000 clones, 85% to 95% of which show up once; around 1.7% is in the top ten. The sequenced material came from naive CD8+ T cells from PBMCs. This sequence originates from a man aged 18 to 35 in good health. Some clones in this sample may be carry-over from other donors' samples. V usage is TRBV6-1 and J usage is TRBJ1-5; tentatively, D is TRBD1 (6 bases). CDR3 region: CASSEARGLVSNQPQHF. CDR3 coding DNA: TGTGCCAGCAGTGAAGCTCGGGGGCTGGTTAGCAATCAGCCCCAGCATTTT.